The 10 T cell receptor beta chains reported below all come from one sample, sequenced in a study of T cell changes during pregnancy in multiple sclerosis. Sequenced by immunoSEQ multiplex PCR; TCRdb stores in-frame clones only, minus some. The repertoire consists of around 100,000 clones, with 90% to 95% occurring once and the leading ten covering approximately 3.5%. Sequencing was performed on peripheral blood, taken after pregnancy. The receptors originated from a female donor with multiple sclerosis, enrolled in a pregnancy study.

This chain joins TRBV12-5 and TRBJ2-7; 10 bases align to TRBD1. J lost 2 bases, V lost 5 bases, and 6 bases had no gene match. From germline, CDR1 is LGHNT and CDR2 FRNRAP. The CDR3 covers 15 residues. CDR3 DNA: TGTGCTAGTGGTCCTCGACAGGGGGCAACCTACGAGCAGTACTTC. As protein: CASGPRQGATYEQYF.

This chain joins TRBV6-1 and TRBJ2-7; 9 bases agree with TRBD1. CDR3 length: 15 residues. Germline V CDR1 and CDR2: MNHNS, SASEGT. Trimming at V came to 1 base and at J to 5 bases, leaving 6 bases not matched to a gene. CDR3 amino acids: CASSEVGGTGNEQYF. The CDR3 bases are TGTGCCAGCAGTGAAGTAGGGGGGACAGGGAACGAGCAGTACTTC.

The CDR3 coding sequence is TGTGCCAGCAGTGAAGCAGCGCCGAACACCGGGGAGCTGTTTTTT. Translated: CASSEAAPNTGELFF. The rearrangement uses TRBV2 and TRBJ2-2; D is undetermined. In germline, CDR1 is SNHLY, CDR2 FYNNEI. The CDR3 contains 15 residues. V was clipped by 0 bases and J by 0 bases, with 5 bases between them.

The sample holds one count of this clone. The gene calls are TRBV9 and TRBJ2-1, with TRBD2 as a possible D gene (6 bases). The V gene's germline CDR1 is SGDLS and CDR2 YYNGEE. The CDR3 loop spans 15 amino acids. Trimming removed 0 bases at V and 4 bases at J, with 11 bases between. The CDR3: CASSVGAGWYNEQFF. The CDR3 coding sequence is TGTGCCAGCAGCGTAGGGGCGGGGTGGTACAATGAGCAGTTCTTC.

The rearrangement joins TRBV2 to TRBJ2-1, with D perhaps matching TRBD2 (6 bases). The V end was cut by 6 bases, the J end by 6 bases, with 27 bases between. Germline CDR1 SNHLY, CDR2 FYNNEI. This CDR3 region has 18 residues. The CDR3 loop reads CASSLEGAGTLGVNEQFF. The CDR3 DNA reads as TGTGCCAGCAGCCTCGAGGGAGCCGGGACTCTGGGGGTCAATGAGCAGTTCTTC.

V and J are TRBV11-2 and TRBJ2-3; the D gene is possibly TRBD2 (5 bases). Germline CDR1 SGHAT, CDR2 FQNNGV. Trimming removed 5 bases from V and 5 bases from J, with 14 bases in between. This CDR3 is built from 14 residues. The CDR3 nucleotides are TGTGCCAGCAGCCAAGTACTAGGGAGAGATACGCAGTATTTT. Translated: CASSQVLGRDTQYF.

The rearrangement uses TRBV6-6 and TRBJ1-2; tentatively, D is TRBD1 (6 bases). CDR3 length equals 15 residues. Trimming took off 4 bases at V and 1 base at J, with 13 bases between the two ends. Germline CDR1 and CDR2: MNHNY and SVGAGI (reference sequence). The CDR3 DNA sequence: TGTGCCAGCAGTTCCCTCACAGGGATTAACTATGGCTACACCTTC. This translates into CASSSLTGINYGYTF.

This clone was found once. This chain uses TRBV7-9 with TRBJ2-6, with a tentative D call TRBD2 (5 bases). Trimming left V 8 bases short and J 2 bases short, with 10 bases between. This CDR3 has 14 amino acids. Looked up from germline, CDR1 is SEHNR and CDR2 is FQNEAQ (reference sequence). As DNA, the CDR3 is TGTGCCAGCGACCAGAGGGCTGGGGCCAACGTCCTGACTTTC. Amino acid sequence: CASDQRAGANVLTF.

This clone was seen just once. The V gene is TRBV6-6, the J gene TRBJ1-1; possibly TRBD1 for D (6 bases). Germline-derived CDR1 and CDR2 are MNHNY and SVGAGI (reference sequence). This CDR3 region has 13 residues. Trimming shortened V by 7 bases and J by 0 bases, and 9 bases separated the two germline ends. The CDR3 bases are TGTGCCAGCAAAGGGACAATGAACACTGAAGCTTTCTTT. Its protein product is CASKGTMNTEAFF.

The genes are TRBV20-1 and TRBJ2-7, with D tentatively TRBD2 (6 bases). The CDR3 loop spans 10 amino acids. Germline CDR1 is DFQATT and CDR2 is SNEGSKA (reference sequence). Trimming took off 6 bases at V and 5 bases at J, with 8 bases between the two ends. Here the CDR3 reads CSALAHEQYF. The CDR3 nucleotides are TGCAGTGCCCTAGCGCACGAGCAGTACTTC.